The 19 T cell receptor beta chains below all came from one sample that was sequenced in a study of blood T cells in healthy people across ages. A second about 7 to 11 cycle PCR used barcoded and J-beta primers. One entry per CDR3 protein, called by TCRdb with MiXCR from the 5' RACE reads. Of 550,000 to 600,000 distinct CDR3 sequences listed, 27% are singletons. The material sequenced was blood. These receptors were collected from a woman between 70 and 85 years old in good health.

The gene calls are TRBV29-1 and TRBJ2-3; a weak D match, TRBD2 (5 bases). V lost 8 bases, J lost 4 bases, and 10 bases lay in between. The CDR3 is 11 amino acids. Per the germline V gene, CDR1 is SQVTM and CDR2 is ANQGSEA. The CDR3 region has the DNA TGCAGCTCCCGGACTGCAGATACGCAGTATTTT. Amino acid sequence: CSSRTADTQYF.

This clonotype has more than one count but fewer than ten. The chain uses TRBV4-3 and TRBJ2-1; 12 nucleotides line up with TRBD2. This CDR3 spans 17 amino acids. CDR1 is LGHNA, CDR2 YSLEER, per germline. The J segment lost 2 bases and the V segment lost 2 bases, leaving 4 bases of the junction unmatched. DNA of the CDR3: TGCGCCAGCAGCCAATATTGGACTAGCGGGGCCTACAATGAGCAGTTCTTC. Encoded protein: CASSQYWTSGAYNEQFF.

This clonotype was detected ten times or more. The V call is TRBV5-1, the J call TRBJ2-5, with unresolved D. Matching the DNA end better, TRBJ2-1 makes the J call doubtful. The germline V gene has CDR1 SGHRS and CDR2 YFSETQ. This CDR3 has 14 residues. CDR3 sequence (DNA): TGCGCCAGCAGCTTGGCCGATTTTGGGAATGAGCAGTTCTTC. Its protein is CASSLADFGNEQFF.

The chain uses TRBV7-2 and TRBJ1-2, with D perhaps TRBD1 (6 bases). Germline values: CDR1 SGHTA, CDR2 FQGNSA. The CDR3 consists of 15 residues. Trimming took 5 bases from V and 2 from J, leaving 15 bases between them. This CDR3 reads CASSPDIGQNYGYTF. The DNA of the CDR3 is TGTGCCAGCAGCCCCGACATTGGACAGAACTATGGCTACACCTTC.

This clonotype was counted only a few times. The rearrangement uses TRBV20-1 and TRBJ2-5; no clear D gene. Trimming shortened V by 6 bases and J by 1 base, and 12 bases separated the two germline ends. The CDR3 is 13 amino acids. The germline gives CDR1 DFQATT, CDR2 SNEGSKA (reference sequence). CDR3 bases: TGCAGTGCCCCCGACGGAACCCAAGAGACCCAGTACTTC. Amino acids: CSAPDGTQETQYF.

CDR3: CASSLVGPQYF. CDR3 DNA: TGTGCCAGCAGCTTAGTTGGCCCTCAGTACTTC. The chain is built from TRBV7-2 and TRBJ2-7; no clear D gene. V lost 1 base and J lost 10, with 8 bases in between. This CDR3 has 11 residues. Looked up from germline, CDR1 is SGHTA and CDR2 is FQGNSA. Combining the CDR3 with reference TRBV7-2 and TRBJ2-7 gives the whole variable domain GAGVSQSPSNKVTEKGKDVELRCDPISGHTALYWYRQSLGQGLEFLIYFQGNSAPDKSGLPSDRFSAERTGGSVSTLTIQRTQQEDSAVYLCASSLVGPQYFGPGTRLTVT.

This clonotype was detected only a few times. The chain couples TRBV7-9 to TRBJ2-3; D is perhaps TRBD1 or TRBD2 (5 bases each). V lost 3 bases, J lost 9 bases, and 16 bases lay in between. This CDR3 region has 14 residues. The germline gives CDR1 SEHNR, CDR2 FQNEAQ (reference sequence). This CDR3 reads CASSFESGQNTQYF. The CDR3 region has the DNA TGTGCCAGCAGCTTTGAATCGGGGCAGAACACGCAGTATTTT.

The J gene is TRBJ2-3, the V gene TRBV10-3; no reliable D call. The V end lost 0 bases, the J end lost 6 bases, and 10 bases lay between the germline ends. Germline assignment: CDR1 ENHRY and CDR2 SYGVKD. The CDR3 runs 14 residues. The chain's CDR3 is CAISESKTEDTQYF. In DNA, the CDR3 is TGTGCCATCAGTGAGTCGAAGACGGAGGATACGCAGTATTTT.

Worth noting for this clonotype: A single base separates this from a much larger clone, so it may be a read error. CDR3 amino acids: CAGSPGQIYEQYF. CDR3 DNA: TGTGCCGGCAGCCCCGGACAGATCTACGAGCAGTACTTC. The chain couples TRBV12-3 or TRBV12-4 to TRBJ2-5, with D tentatively TRBD1 (6 bases). The tail of the sequence fits TRBJ2-7 better, so the J call may be wrong. The CDR3 has 13 residues.

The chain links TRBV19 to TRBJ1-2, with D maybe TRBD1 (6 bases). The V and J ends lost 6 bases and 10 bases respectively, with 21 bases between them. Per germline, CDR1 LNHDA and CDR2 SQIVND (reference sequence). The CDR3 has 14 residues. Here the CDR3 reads CASRTIQGVLSYTF. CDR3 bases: TGTGCCAGTAGGACGATACAGGGTGTACTTTCCTACACCTTC.

For the CDR3, the DNA is TGCGCCAGCAGCTTGGTTCCGCAGGTGGAGACCCAGTACTTC. It encodes CASSLVPQVETQYF. V and J are TRBV5-1 and TRBJ2-5; D remains ambiguous. The CDR3 loop spans 14 amino acids. Germline V gene data show CDR1 as SGHRS and CDR2 as YFSETQ. The ends were cut back, 0 bases at V and 5 bases at J, with 11 bases in the middle.

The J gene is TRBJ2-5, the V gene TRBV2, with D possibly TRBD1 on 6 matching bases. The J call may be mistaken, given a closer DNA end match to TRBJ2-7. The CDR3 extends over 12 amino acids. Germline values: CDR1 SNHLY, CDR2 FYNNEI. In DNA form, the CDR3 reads TGTGCCAGCATAAGGGGGTACTACGAGCAGTACTTC. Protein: CASIRGYYEQYF.

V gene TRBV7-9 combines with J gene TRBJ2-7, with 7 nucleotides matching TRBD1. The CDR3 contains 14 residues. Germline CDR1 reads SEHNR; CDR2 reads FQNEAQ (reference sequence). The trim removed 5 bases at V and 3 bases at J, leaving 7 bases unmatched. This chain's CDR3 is CASSMRTGYYEQYF. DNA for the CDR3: TGTGCCAGCAGCATGAGGACAGGCTACTACGAGCAGTACTTC.

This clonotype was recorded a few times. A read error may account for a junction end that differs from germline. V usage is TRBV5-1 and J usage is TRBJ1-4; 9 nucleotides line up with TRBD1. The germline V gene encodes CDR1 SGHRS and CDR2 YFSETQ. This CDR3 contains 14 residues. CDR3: CASSTGQGDEKLFF. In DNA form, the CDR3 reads TGCGCCAGCAGCACGGGACAGGGAGATGAAAAGCTGTTTTTT.

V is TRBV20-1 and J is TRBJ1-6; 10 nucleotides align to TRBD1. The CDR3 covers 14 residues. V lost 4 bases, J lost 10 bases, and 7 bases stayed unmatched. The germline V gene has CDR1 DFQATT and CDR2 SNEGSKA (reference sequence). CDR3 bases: TGCAGTGCTACCTCCGGGACAGGGGCGTCACCCCTCCACTTT. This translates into CSATSGTGASPLHF.

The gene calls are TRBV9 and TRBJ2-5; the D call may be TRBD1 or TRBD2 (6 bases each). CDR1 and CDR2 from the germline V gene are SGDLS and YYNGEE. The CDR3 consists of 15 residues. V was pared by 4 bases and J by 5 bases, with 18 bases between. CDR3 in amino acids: CASSPLGVGGETQYF. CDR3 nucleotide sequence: TGTGCCAGCAGCCCACTTGGAGTAGGGGGGGAGACCCAGTACTTC.

The CDR3, as DNA: TGTGCCAGCAGTCCTAGGAGGGGGGGATCCGAGCAGTACTTC. Protein: CASSPRRGGSEQYF. The chain uses TRBV6-1 and TRBJ2-5; D might be TRBD2 (7 bases). The better agreement between TRBJ2-7 and the DNA end casts doubt on the J call. The CDR3 sequence is 14 residues long. Per germline, CDR1 MNHNS and CDR2 SASEGT.

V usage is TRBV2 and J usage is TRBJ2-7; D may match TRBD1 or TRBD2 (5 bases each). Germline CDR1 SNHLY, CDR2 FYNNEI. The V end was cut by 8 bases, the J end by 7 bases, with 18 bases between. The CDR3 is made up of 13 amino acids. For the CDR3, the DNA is TGTGCCAGCTCGCCCGGGACCCTCCTTGAGCAGTACTTC. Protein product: CASSPGTLLEQYF.

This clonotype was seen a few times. The CDR3, as DNA: TGCAGTGCTAGAGGGCCAGGGTCGCATGAAAAACTGTTTTTT. This gives the protein CSARGPGSHEKLFF. The chain is built from TRBV20-1 and TRBJ1-4; D perhaps matches TRBD1 (5 bases). The germline V gene encodes CDR1 DFQATT and CDR2 SNEGSKA (reference sequence). V was trimmed by 1 base and J by 6 bases, leaving 12 bases between them. The CDR3 length is 14 residues.